One sample yielded the 18 T cell receptor beta chains listed below, sequenced in a study of T-cell memory formation after mild COVID-19. TCRdb redid the calling of the 5' RACE reads with MiXCR, one entry per CDR3 protein. This sample has around 310,000 distinct CDR3 sequences, with roughly 15% found just once. Sequencing was performed on PBMCs or a T cell subset sorted from them (not recorded which). Every receptor here comes from a man in his late teens or twenties who had mild COVID-19 (a few samples of this study predate the infection). Cell type and time point are not known.

This clonotype was counted ten times or more. This sequence joins TRBV12-3 or TRBV12-4 and TRBJ2-5; TRBD1 agrees at 8 bases. The CDR3 loop spans 13 amino acids. Trimming cost V 5 bases and J 5 bases; bases outside gene matches: 4. In DNA form, the CDR3 reads TGTGCCAGCAGTCCGGGACAGGTTGAGACCCAGTACTTC. Encoded protein: CASSPGQVETQYF.

The DNA of the CDR3 is TGTGCCAGCAGCTTGGGTTGGGAAAATGAGCAGTTCTTC. This encodes CASSLGWENEQFF. The V gene is TRBV5-4, the J gene TRBJ2-1; D gene ambiguous. CDR1 is SGHNT, CDR2 YYREEE, per germline (reference sequence). The CDR3 consists of 13 residues. V was pared by 0 bases and J by 7 bases, with 8 bases between.

V usage is TRBV12-3 or TRBV12-4 and J usage is TRBJ1-1; D possibly corresponds to TRBD1 (6 bases). There are 16 residues in the CDR3. Trimming took 3 bases from V and 5 from J, leaving 19 bases between them. CDR3 DNA: TGTGCCAGCAGTTTTACAGGGACCGGGTATGAGACTGAAGCTTTCTTT. It yields the protein CASSFTGTGYETEAFF.

This clonotype has just one count. The chain combines TRBV14 with TRBJ1-2, with TRBD1 matching 12 bases. J lost 3 bases, V lost 4 bases, and 6 bases had no gene match. The CDR3 extends over 16 amino acids. The germline V gene has CDR1 SGHDN and CDR2 FVKESK. The DNA for the CDR3 is TGTGCCAGCAGCCGGGACAGGGGGCTTACGGACTATGGCTACACCTTC. It encodes CASSRDRGLTDYGYTF.

This clonotype was counted between two and nine times. V is TRBV6-5 and J is TRBJ2-7; D is possibly TRBD1 (5 bases). V lost 2 bases to trimming and J lost 2 bases, with 13 bases between them. The length of the CDR3 is 15 residues. The germline gives CDR1 MNHEY, CDR2 SVGAGI. DNA for the CDR3: TGTGCCAGCAGTTACAGTGCAGGGCCCACCTACGAGCAGTACTTC. Its translation is CASSYSAGPTYEQYF.

A few counts support this clonotype. This chain connects TRBV15 to TRBJ2-3; the D is unclear. CDR1 and CDR2 from the germline V gene are LNHNV and YYDKDF (reference sequence). V lost 0 bases and J 5 bases, leaving 9 bases between the germline ends. The CDR3 covers 14 residues. DNA of the CDR3: TGTGCCACCAGCAGAGAACCAGGCTTAGATACGCAGTATTTT. Its protein product is CATSREPGLDTQYF.

The chain combines TRBV25-1 with TRBJ2-2; TRBD1 agrees at 9 bases. The CDR3 is 14 amino acids. Trimming removed 7 bases from V and 5 bases from J; junction bases left unmatched: 5. The germline V gene has CDR1 MGHDK and CDR2 SYGVNS. CDR3 sequence: CASTGQGGTGELFF. The CDR3 DNA reads TGTGCCAGCACGGGACAGGGAGGAACCGGGGAGCTGTTTTTT.

This clonotype was picked up a small number of times. This chain links TRBV4-3 with TRBJ1-5, with 8 bases matching TRBD1. The CDR3 totals 18 residues. V dropped 5 bases and J dropped 5; count of bases not matched to a gene: 17. Germline V gene data show CDR1 as LGHNA and CDR2 as YSLEER. CDR3 in amino acids: CASSIRHTYRGEDQPQHF. In nucleotides, the CDR3 is TGCGCCAGCAGCATCCGGCACACCTACAGGGGGGAAGATCAGCCCCAGCATTTT.

This clonotype has just a few counts. The chain recombines TRBV7-2 with TRBJ2-3; D might be TRBD2 (6 bases). The CDR3 runs to 14 residues. The V gene lost 5 bases and the J gene lost 6 bases, with 15 bases spanning the gap. CDR1 SGHTA and CDR2 FQGNSA come from the germline V gene. The CDR3 bases are TGTGCCAGCAGCACCCCGGCGGGGTGGGATACGCAGTATTTT. Protein product: CASSTPAGWDTQYF.

V usage is TRBV4-3 and J usage is TRBJ1-1; 8 bases are shared with TRBD1. Germline lookup yields CDR1 LGHNA and CDR2 YSLEER. V gave up 3 bases and J gave up 2 bases; unmatched junction bases: 5. The CDR3 covers 15 residues. The CDR3 region has the DNA TGCGCCAGCAGCCACCCGGGACAGGTTAACACTGAAGCTTTCTTT. Translated: CASSHPGQVNTEAFF.

The CDR3 region is CASSPGRFGVSYEQYF. As DNA, the CDR3 is TGCGCCAGCAGCCCAGGGCGGTTTGGGGTCTCCTACGAGCAGTACTTC. This chain uses TRBV4-1 with TRBJ2-7; possible D gene TRBD1, 5 bases. Germline-derived CDR1 and CDR2 are MGHRA and YSYEKL. The CDR3 contains 16 residues. Between the trimmed V and J ends, which lost 4 bases and 0 bases, there was a span of 16 bases.

Ten or more counts support this clonotype. The rearrangement uses TRBV29-1 and TRBJ2-2; 12 bases agree with TRBD1. CDR3 length: 16 amino acids. Trimming cost V 1 base and J 8 bases; bases outside gene matches: 8. Per germline, CDR1 SQVTM and CDR2 ANQGSEA. This chain's CDR3 is CSVEGLRDRGRGELFF. In DNA form, the CDR3 reads TGCAGCGTTGAAGGCCTTAGGGACAGGGGGCGAGGGGAGCTGTTTTTT.

The chain has TRBV5-5 and TRBJ1-2; no clear D gene. Trimming cost V 4 bases and J 2 bases, with 15 bases left between them. The germline V gene encodes CDR1 SGHKS and CDR2 YYEKEE (reference sequence). This CDR3 has 15 residues. CDR3 sequence (DNA): TGTGCCAGCAGCCCCTTTACGGAGACGAACTATGGCTACACCTTC. Its translation: CASSPFTETNYGYTF.

The chain combines TRBV4-1 with TRBJ1-1, with D unclear. CDR3 size: 17 residues. Trimming shortened V by 4 bases and J by 6 bases, and 24 bases separated the two germline ends. Per the germline V gene, CDR1 is MGHRA and CDR2 is YSYEKL. CDR3: CASSPTRRDNSLAEAFF. The CDR3 DNA reads TGCGCCAGCAGCCCAACCCGTCGGGATAATTCTCTTGCTGAAGCTTTCTTT.

The gene calls are TRBV5-6 and TRBJ2-3; D gene ambiguous. This CDR3 has 15 residues. Trimming left V 0 bases short and J 2 bases short, with 10 bases between. Germline loops: CDR1 SGHDT, CDR2 YYEEEE. The CDR3 nucleotides are TGTGCCAGCAGCTTGGCCCTTAGAGCCACAGATACGCAGTATTTT. Translation: CASSLALRATDTQYF. Based on the CDR3 plus reference TRBV5-6 and TRBJ2-3, the full variable domain is DAGVTQSPTHLIKTRGQQVTLRCSPKSGHDTVSWYQQALGQGPQFIFQYYEEEERQRGNFPDRFSGHQFPNYSSELNVNALLLGDSALYLCASSLALRATDTQYFGPGTRLTVL.

This clonotype was observed a handful of times. The chain employs TRBV2 and TRBJ1-5, with a weak D call TRBD1 (6 bases). Germline CDR1 SNHLY, CDR2 FYNNEI. The germline V and J ends were trimmed by 9 bases and 9 bases, with 15 bases remaining between them. The CDR3 length is 12 residues. The CDR3 loop reads CASNRASGPQHF. CDR3 sequence (DNA): TGTGCCAGTAACAGGGCATCGGGGCCCCAGCATTTT.

This clonotype was recorded at least ten times. V and J are TRBV28 and TRBJ2-3; D gene unclear. The CDR3 consists of 12 residues. Germline V gene lookup returns CDR1 MDHEN and CDR2 SYDVKM. V dropped 5 bases and J dropped 9 bases, with 12 bases sitting between them. CDR3 region: CASSPIGETQYF. The CDR3 nucleotides read TGTGCCAGCAGTCCCATTGGGGAAACGCAGTATTTT.

The chain employs TRBV20-1 and TRBJ2-5, with 8 bases matching TRBD2. V lost 5 bases and J lost 7; bases outside the gene matches: 12. The CDR3 covers 14 residues. Germline V gene data show CDR1 as DFQATT and CDR2 as SNEGSKA (reference sequence). The CDR3 is CSADLGGGHGTQYF. CDR3 bases: TGCAGTGCTGACCTTGGCGGGGGGCACGGGACCCAGTACTTC.